This T cell receptor (beta chain) was sequenced during a study of patients and donors after allogeneic stem cell transplantation (dated by TCRdb to about 2020). Receptor amplification or capture employed RT-PCR. Sequencing relied on a NextSeq 550. The public reads were reanalyzed by TCRdb: fastp trimming at Q25, MiXCR alignment, in-frame beta chains only. Each record represents a unique CDR3 protein, reported with the most common genes and DNA among its rows. Counted in this sample were roughly 200,000 distinct CDR3 sequences; roughly 40% of them appeared once. 33% of the sample is taken by the ten largest. With regard to this clonotype: No cognate antigen has been identified for it. It has no much larger one-base neighbor in the sample; base qualities were not kept.

V is cut by 4 bases and J by 0 bases, and the space between the germline ends is 6 bases. The CDR3 has 14 amino acids, counting the end cysteine and phenylalanine. Of all the DNA, just the CDR3 is kept, 42 bases in frame from base 1. CDR1 and CDR2, looked up from the germline V gene, are ENHRY and SYGVKD. The receptor chain draws on TRBV10-3 and TRBJ2-2; the D segment could be TRBD1, given 5 matching bases. The receptor was isolated from a human donor who was either an allogeneic HSCT recipient or a stem cell or donor lymphocyte infusion donor (not recorded which). It is not recorded whose cells these are; they may come from a transplant donor. The sample taken for sequencing was blood, either unsorted or a sorted T cell fraction (not recorded which). The bases are TGTGCCATCAGTGGGACATCGAACACCGGGGAGCTGTTTTTT. It specifies CAISGTSNTGELFF.